This TCR beta chain was identified during a study of graft-versus-host responses after intestinal transplantation. Sequencing was performed with immunoSEQ multiplex PCR; in TCRdb, only in-frame clones are kept and a portion is missing. The sample shows 98,000 or so clones, more than 75% of them seen only once. CDR1 is SGHVS, CDR2 FNYEAQ, per germline. V was clipped by 0 bases and J by 5 bases, with 4 bases between them. This CDR3 region has 13 residues. The source material was PBMCs, sampled 255 days after intestinal transplant. The rearrangement links TRBV7-6 to TRBJ1-4; D gene unclear. The source is a human patient who received an intestinal transplant, so some T cells may come from the graft donor. The CDR3 sequence is CASSLAGNEKLFF. DNA for the CDR3: TGTGCCAGCAGCTTAGCAGGGAATGAAAAACTGTTTTTT.